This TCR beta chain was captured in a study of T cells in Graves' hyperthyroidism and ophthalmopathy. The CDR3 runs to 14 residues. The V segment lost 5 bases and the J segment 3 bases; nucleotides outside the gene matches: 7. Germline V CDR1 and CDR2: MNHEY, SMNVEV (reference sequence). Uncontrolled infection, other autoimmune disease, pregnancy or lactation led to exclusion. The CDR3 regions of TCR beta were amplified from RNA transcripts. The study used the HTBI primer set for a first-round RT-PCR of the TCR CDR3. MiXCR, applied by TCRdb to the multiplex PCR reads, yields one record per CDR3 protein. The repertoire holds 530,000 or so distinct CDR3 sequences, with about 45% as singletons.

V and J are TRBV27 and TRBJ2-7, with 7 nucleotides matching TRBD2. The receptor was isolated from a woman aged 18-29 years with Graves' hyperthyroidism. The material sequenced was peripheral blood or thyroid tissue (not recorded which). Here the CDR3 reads CASSTTGRHYEQYF. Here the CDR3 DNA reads TGTGCCAGCAGTACAACCGGGAGGCACTACGAGCAGTACTTC.